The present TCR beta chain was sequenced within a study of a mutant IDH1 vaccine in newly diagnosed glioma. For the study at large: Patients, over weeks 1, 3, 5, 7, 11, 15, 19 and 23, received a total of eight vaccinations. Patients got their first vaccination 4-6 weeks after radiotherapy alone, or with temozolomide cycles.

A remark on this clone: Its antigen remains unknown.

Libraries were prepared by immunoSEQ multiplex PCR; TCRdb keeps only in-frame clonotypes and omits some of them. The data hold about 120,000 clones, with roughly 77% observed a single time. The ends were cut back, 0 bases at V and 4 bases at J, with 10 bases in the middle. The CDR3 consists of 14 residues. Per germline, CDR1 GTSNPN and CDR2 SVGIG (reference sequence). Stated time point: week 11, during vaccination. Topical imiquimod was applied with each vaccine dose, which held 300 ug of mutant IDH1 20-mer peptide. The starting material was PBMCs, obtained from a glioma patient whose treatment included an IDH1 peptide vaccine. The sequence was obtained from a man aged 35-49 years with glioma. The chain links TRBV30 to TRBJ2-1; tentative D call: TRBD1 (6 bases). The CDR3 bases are TGTGCCTGGAGTGTAGGGGGACCGTACAATGAGCAGTTCTTC. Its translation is CAWSVGGPYNEQFF.